A single sample is the source of the 20 T cell receptor beta chains below, sequenced in a study of control samples from healthy donors and cancer patients. Sequenced by immunoSEQ multiplex PCR; TCRdb stores in-frame clones only, minus some. The sample has under 150,000 clones; roughly 90% are singletons. Sequencing was carried out using PBMCs. These receptors all stem from a man aged 50-59 years with head and neck cancer.

The chain has TRBV5-1 and TRBJ1-4; 8 nucleotides align to TRBD1. Germline loops: CDR1 SGHRS, CDR2 YFSETQ. The CDR3 runs 14 residues. V lost 1 base and J lost 6; bases outside the gene matches: 2. CDR3 sequence reads: CASSLNRGDEKLFF. CDR3 bases: TGCGCCAGCAGCTTGAACAGGGGGGATGAAAAACTGTTTTTT.

The V and J genes are TRBV28 and TRBJ2-1, with 10 positions matching TRBD2. Germline CDR1 and CDR2: MDHEN and SYDVKM. The CDR3 is 14 residues long. Unmatched junction bases numbered 8, after V lost 6 bases and J lost 9 bases. The CDR3 protein is CASRASGRVLEQFF. CDR3 nucleotides: TGTGCCAGCAGAGCTAGCGGGAGAGTTCTTGAGCAGTTCTTC.

The chain links TRBV28 to TRBJ2-7; a weak D match, TRBD1 (5 bases). This CDR3 spans 14 amino acids. The germline V gene has CDR1 MDHEN and CDR2 SYDVKM. The germline V and J ends were trimmed by 6 bases and 5 bases, with 17 bases remaining between them. The CDR3 loop reads CASSQGVQLNEQYF. CDR3 DNA: TGTGCCAGCAGCCAAGGGGTTCAATTGAACGAGCAGTACTTC.

The CDR3 region is CASSPQGMNTEAFF. The CDR3 coding sequence is TGTGCCAGCTCACCACAGGGGATGAACACTGAAGCTTTCTTT. This sequence joins TRBV18 and TRBJ1-1; D might be TRBD1 (5 bases). Germline lookup yields CDR1 KGHSH and CDR2 LQKENI. Deletions cut 1 base from V and 0 bases from J, with 6 bases between. The CDR3 totals 14 residues. Full variable domain (outside the CDR3, taken from reference TRBV18 and TRBJ1-1): NAGVMQNPRHLVRRRGQEARLRCSPMKGHSHVYWYRQLPEEGLKFMVYLQKENIIDESGMPKERFSAEFPKEGPSILRIQQVVRGDSAAYFCASSPQGMNTEAFFGQGTRLTVV.

The chain links TRBV2 to TRBJ2-7, with D perhaps being TRBD1 or TRBD2 (6 bases each). The CDR3 runs 15 residues. The V end lost 6 bases, the J end lost 2 bases, and 17 bases lay between the germline ends. CDR1 is SNHLY and CDR2 is FYNNEI in the germline V gene. This CDR3 reads CASSWGASVTYEQYF. The CDR3 nucleotides read TGTGCCAGCAGCTGGGGGGCTTCAGTAACCTACGAGCAGTACTTC.

This chain's CDR3 is CASSGQRGPTDTQYF. The CDR3 bases are TGTGCCAGCAGCGGGCAGCGGGGACCCACAGATACGCAGTATTTT. The gene calls are TRBV7-9 and TRBJ2-3; 7 positions agree with TRBD2. V lost 5 bases to trimming and J lost 2 bases; unmatched junction nucleotides: 7. Germline V gene lookup returns CDR1 SEHNR and CDR2 FQNEAQ (reference sequence). The CDR3 has 15 residues.

This chain links TRBV7-9 with TRBJ1-4, with D possibly TRBD1 on 6 matching bases. V shed 5 bases and J shed 4 bases, with 11 bases lying between them. Germline values: CDR1 SEHNR, CDR2 FQNEAQ (reference sequence). This CDR3 has 14 residues. CDR3 nucleotides: TGTGCCAGCAGCCCAGGGGTGAATAATGAAAAACTGTTTTTT. Translation gives CASSPGVNNEKLFF.

V is TRBV5-8 and J is TRBJ2-1; D is possibly TRBD1 or TRBD2 (6 bases each). Looked up from germline, CDR1 is SGHTS and CDR2 is YDEGEE. The CDR3 consists of 14 residues. With 4 bases removed from V and 8 bases from J, the gap between germline ends came to 16 bases. CDR3 nucleotides: TGTGCCAGCAGCCTAAGATACGGGGGCTATGAGCAGTTCTTC. Amino acid sequence: CASSLRYGGYEQFF.

The chain links TRBV27 to TRBJ2-7, with TRBD2 as a possible D gene (6 bases). Between the trimmed V and J ends, which lost 7 bases and 6 bases, there was a span of 22 bases. The CDR3 spans 15 residues. The germline V gene encodes CDR1 MNHEY and CDR2 SMNVEV (reference sequence). CDR3 in amino acids: CASNKAAGLIFEQYF. CDR3 DNA sequence: TGTGCCAGCAACAAGGCCGCGGGACTGATCTTCGAGCAGTACTTC.

This chain uses TRBV28 with TRBJ2-5; 7 nucleotides align to TRBD1. This CDR3 region has 14 residues. Germline V gene data show CDR1 as MDHEN and CDR2 as SYDVKM. Trimming removed 3 bases from V and 4 bases from J; junction bases left unmatched: 5. CDR3 in DNA: TGTGCCAGCAGTTTCCGGGACAGCCGAGAGACCCAGTACTTC. This codes for CASSFRDSRETQYF.

This chain connects TRBV3-1 (or the pseudogene TRBV3-2) to TRBJ2-5; 7 nucleotides line up with TRBD1. The germline CDR1 and CDR2 sequences are LGHDT and YNNKEL (reference sequence). The junction had 14 bases not matched to a gene; V was cut back by 3 bases and J by 4 bases. This CDR3 is built from 17 residues. CDR3 loop: CASSQPTSTGVIETQYF. Here the CDR3 DNA reads TGTGCCAGCAGCCAGCCAACCTCAACAGGGGTCATAGAGACCCAGTACTTC.

The chain uses TRBV5-1 and TRBJ2-5, with 15 bases lining up with TRBD2. V lost 6 bases and J lost 3; bases outside the gene matches: 6. Germline CDR1 and CDR2: SGHRS and YFSETQ. There are 16 residues in the CDR3. CDR3 DNA sequence: TGCGCCAGCATGAAGGGACTAGCGGGGGGCAAAGAGACCCAGTACTTC. This encodes CASMKGLAGGKETQYF.

V and J are TRBV29-1 and TRBJ2-6, with D possibly TRBD1 on 6 matching bases. The CDR3 extends over 13 amino acids. CDR1 SQVTM and CDR2 ANQGSEA come from the germline V gene. Trimming removed 6 bases at V and 0 bases at J, with 6 bases between. The CDR3 loop is CSVDSSGANVLTF. The CDR3 DNA is TGCAGCGTGGACAGCTCTGGGGCCAACGTCCTGACTTTC.

The chain links TRBV28 to TRBJ1-5, with D hard to call. Trimming took off 6 bases at V and 0 bases at J, with 12 bases between the two ends. Per the germline V gene, CDR1 is MDHEN and CDR2 is SYDVKM. CDR3 size: 15 residues. CDR3 sequence (DNA): TGTGCCAGCAGAAGTAGAGTTTATAGCAATCAGCCCCAGCATTTT. Translation gives CASRSRVYSNQPQHF.

The chain combines TRBV6-5 with TRBJ2-3; TRBD2 agrees at 7 bases. Germline trimming cut 6 bases from V and 1 base from J; bases unmatched to any gene: 4. The CDR3 runs to 14 residues. Germline CDR1 is MNHEY and CDR2 is SVGAGI. CDR3 bases: TGTGCCAGCAGGGGGGGGTTGGGCACAGATACGCAGTATTTT. It specifies CASRGGLGTDTQYF.

The chain joins TRBV24-1 to TRBJ1-1; TRBD1 matches 11 bases. The CDR3 is 20 amino acids. The V gene's germline CDR1 is KGHDR and CDR2 SFDVKD. Losses at the gene ends were 9 bases for V and 2 bases for J; bases not matched to a gene: 22. In DNA, the CDR3 is TGTGCCACCCCCACCCTAGATCCGGGACAGGGGGAGATTTGCAACACTGAAGCTTTCTTT. Its translation is CATPTLDPGQGEICNTEAFF.

The chain recombines TRBV9 with TRBJ2-1, with 7 nucleotides matching TRBD2. Germline V CDR1 and CDR2: SGDLS, YYNGEE. V lost 4 bases, J lost 4 bases, and 11 bases stayed unmatched. There are 16 residues in the CDR3. CDR3: CASSPDPAGPYNEQFF. In nucleotides, the CDR3 is TGTGCCAGCAGCCCGGACCCAGCGGGACCTTACAATGAGCAGTTCTTC.

J is TRBJ2-7 and V is TRBV27, with a possible D match to TRBD2 (6 bases). V gave up 3 bases and J gave up 0 bases, with 9 bases separating them. Germline CDR1 and CDR2: MNHEY and SMNVEV (reference sequence). The CDR3 sequence is 14 residues long. CDR3 in DNA: TGTGCCAGCAGTTTGGCGGGGAGCTCCTACGAGCAGTACTTC. Its translation: CASSLAGSSYEQYF.

This clone came up once. The chain recombines TRBV27 with TRBJ1-2; D not resolved. The CDR3 is 13 amino acids. The germline V gene encodes CDR1 MNHEY and CDR2 SMNVEV (reference sequence). Trimming left V 7 bases short and J 8 bases short, with 17 bases between. CDR3 amino acids: CASTQIPTGGYTF. The CDR3, as DNA: TGTGCCAGCACCCAAATACCGACGGGGGGCTACACCTTC.

This rearrangement joins TRBV11-2 to TRBJ2-1; TRBD2 agrees at 7 bases. V lost 0 bases, J lost 9 bases, and 8 bases stayed unmatched. There are 15 residues in the CDR3. The germline V gene has CDR1 SGHAT and CDR2 FQNNGV. CDR3 residues: CASSLESGGLAEQFF. The DNA of the CDR3 is TGTGCCAGCAGCTTAGAATCGGGGGGTCTGGCTGAGCAGTTCTTC.